This T cell receptor (beta chain) derives from a study of human T cells and chemical hapten exposure. This clonotype came up a few times. From the RACE reads, TCRdb called clonotypes with MiXCR, one entry per CDR3 protein. Among roughly 71,000 distinct CDR3 sequences listed, approximately 12% were seen once. The CDR3 length is 16 residues. Per the germline V gene, CDR1 is SGHAT and CDR2 is FQNNGV. V lost 5 bases and J lost 5; bases outside the gene matches: 8. Described time point: patch test 3, about 24 weeks after DPC sensitization. Regarding treatment: therapeutic diphenylcyclopropenone sensitization with weekly scalp DPC.

The TCR sequence derives from a woman aged 45-59 years with alopecia areata. Some clones in this sample may be carry-over from other donors' samples. Sample: whole blood, taken in connection with sensitization to the hapten diphenylcyclopropenone (DPC). This chain connects TRBV11-2 to TRBJ2-5, with 13 bases matching TRBD2. The CDR3 coding sequence is TGTGCCAGCAGCCGCCGGGGGACTAGCGGGGATGAGACCCAGTACTTC. Amino acids: CASSRRGTSGDETQYF. The entire variable domain, with the rest obtained from reference TRBV11-2 and TRBJ2-5, is as follows: EAGVAQSPRYKIIEKRQSVAFWCNPISGHATLYWYQQILGQGPKLLIQFQNNGVVDDSQLPKDRFSAERLKGVDSTLKIQPAKLEDSAVYLCASSRRGTSGDETQYFGPGTRLLVL.